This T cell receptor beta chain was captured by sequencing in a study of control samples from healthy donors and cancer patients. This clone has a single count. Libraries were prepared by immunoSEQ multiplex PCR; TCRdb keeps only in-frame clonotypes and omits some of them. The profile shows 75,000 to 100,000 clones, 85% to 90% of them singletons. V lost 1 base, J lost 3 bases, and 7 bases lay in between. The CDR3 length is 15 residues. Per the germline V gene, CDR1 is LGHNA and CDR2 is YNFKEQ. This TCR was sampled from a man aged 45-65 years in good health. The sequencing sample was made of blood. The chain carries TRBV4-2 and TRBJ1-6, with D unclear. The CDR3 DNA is TGTGCCAGCAGCCAAGGGGTCCTCTATAATTCACCCCTCCACTTT. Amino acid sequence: CASSQGVLYNSPLHF.